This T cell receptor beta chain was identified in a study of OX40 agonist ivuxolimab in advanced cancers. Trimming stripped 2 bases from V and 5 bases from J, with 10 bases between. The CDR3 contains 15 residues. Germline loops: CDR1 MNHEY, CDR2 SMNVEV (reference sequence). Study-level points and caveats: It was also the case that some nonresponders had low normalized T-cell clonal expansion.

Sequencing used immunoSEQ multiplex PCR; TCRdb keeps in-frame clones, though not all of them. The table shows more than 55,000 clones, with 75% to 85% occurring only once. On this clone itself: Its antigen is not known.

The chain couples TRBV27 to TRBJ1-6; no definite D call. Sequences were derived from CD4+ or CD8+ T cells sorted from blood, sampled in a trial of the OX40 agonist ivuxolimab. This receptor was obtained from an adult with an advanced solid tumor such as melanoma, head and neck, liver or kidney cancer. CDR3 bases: TGTGCCAGCAGTTTAGCGACCCCGCATAATTCACCCCTCCACTTT. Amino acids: CASSLATPHNSPLHF.